This T cell receptor (beta chain) was recovered during a study of monozygotic twins with inflammatory bowel disease. Comment on this clonotype: What it recognizes is unknown.

Study-level points and caveats: By inverse Simpson index, TCRbeta diversity was lower in IBD patients than in healthy co-twins. Clonotype sharing was lower in IBD patients than healthy twins, most markedly with disease activity.

CDR3 length: 13 amino acids. Germline CDR1 is MDHEN and CDR2 is SYDVKM. RNA in its total form was extracted from whole blood, and T cells were not sorted. No DNA is given; TCRdb re-called the 5' RACE reads and lists each CDR3 protein once. Its table records around 370,000 distinct CDR3 sequences. The sequencing input was blood. The chain carries TRBV28 and TRBJ2-5; TCRdb picks TRBD2, but there is no DNA to check that call. This sequence originates from a human donor with ulcerative colitis or Crohn's disease, or a healthy co-twin of an affected twin (not recorded which). The CDR3 loop reads CASSRDFQETQYF.